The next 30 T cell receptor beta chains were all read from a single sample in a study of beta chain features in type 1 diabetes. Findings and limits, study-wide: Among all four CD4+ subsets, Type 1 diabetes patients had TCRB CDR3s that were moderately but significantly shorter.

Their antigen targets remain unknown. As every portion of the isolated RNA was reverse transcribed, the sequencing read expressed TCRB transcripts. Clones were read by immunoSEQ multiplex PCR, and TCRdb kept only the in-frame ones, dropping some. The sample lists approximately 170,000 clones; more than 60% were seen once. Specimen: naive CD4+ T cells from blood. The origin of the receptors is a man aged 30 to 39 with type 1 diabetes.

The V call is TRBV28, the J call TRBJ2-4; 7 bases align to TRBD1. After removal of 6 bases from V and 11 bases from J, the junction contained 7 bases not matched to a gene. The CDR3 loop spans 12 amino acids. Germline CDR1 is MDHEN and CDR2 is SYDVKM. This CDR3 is CASRGTAIVQYF. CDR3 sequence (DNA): TGTGCCAGCAGGGGGACAGCGATCGTTCAGTACTTC.

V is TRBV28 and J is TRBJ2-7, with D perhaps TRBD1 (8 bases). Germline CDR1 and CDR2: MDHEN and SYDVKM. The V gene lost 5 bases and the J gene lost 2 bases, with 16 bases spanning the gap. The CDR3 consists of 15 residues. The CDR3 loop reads CASSPWTGRAYEQYF. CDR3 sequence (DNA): TGTGCCAGCAGTCCATGGACAGGGAGGGCCTACGAGCAGTACTTC.

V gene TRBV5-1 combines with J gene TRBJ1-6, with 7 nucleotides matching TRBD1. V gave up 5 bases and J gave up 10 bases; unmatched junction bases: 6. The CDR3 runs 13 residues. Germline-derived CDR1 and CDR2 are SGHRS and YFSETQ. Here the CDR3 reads CASRFDRVSPLHF. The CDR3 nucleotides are TGCGCCAGCAGATTTGACAGGGTATCACCCCTCCACTTT.

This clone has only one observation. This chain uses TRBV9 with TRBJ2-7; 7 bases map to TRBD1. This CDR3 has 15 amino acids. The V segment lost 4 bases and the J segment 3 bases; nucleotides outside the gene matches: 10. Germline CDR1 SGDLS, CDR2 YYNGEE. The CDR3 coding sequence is TGTGCCAGCAGCCCCCGGATGGGACAGAACTACGAGCAGTACTTC. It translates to CASSPRMGQNYEQYF.

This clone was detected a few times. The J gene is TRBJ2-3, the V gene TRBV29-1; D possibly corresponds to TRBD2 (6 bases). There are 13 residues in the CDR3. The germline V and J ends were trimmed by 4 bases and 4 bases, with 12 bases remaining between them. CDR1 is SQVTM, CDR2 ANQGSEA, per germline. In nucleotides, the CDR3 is TGCAGCGTTGGCCCTAGCGTTTCAGATACGCAGTATTTT. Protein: CSVGPSVSDTQYF.

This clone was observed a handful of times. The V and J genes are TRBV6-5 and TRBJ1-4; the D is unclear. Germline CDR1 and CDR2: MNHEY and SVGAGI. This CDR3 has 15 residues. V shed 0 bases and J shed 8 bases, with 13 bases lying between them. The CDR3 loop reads CASSYSGNLQEKLFF. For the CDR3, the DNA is TGTGCCAGCAGTTACTCCGGGAACCTACAAGAAAAACTGTTTTTT.

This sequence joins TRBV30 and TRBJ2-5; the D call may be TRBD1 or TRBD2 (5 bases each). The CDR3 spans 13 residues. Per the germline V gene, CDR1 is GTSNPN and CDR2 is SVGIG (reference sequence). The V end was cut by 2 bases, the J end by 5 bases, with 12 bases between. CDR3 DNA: TGTGCCTGGAGTCGAGGGGTCCGGGAGACCCAGTACTTC. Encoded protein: CAWSRGVRETQYF.

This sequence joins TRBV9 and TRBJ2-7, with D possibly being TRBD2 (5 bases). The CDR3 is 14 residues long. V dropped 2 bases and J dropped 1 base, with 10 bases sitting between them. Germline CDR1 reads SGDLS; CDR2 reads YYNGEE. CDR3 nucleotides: TGTGCCAGCAGCGTGTCCGGGATATCCTACGAGCAGTACTTC. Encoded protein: CASSVSGISYEQYF.

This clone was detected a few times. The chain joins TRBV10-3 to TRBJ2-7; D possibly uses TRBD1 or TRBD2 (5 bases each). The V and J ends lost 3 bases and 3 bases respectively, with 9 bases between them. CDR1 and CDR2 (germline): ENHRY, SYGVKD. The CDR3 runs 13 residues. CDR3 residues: CAISEGTNYEQYF. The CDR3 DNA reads TGTGCCATCAGTGAAGGGACGAACTACGAGCAGTACTTC.

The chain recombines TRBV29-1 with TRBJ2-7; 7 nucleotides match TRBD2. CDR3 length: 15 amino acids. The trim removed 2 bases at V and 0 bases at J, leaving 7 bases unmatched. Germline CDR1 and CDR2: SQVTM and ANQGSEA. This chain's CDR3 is CSVEPYRTSSYEQYF. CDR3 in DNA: TGCAGCGTTGAACCGTACAGGACTAGCTCCTACGAGCAGTACTTC.

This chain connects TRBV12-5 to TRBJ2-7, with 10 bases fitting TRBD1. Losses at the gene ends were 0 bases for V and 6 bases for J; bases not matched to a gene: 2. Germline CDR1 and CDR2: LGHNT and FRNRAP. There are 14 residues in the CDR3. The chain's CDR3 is CASGLVGTGVEQYF. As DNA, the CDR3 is TGTGCTAGTGGTTTGGTCGGGACAGGGGTCGAGCAGTACTTC.

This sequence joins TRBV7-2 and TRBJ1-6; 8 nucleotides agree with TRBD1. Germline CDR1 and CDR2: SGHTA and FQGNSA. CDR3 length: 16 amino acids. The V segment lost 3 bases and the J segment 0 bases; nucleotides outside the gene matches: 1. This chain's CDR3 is CASSFQGASYNSPLHF. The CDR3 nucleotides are TGTGCCAGCAGCTTCCAGGGGGCCTCCTATAATTCACCCCTCCACTTT.

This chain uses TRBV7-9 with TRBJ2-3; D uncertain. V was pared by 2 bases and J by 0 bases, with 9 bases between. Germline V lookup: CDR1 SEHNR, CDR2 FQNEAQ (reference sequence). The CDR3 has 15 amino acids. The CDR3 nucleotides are TGTGCCAGCAGCTTATCACAGCTTAGCACAGATACGCAGTATTTT. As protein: CASSLSQLSTDTQYF.

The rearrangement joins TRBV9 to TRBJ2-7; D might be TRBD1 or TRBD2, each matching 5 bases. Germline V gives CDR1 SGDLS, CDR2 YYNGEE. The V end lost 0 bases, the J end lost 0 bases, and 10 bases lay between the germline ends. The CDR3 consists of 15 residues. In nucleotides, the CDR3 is TGTGCCAGCAGCGTAGTTGGGGACGACTCCTACGAGCAGTACTTC. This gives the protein CASSVVGDDSYEQYF.

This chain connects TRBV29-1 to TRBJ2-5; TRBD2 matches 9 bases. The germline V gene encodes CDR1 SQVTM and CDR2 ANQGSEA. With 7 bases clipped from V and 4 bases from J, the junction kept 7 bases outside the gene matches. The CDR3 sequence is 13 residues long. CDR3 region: CSACSGGAETQYF. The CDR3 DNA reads TGCAGCGCATGTAGCGGGGGTGCAGAGACCCAGTACTTC.

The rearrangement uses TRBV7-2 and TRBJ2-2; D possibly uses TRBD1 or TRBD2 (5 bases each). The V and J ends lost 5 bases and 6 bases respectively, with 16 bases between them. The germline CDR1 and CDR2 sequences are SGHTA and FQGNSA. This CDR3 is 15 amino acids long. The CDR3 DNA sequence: TGTGCCAGCAGCCCTCGCCCAGGGAGTGCCGGGGAGCTGTTTTTT. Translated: CASSPRPGSAGELFF.

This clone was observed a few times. In DNA, the CDR3 is TGCAGCCTCTCGGGGCCCTCCTCAGGGGCAGATACGCAGTATTTT. This codes for CSLSGPSSGADTQYF. This chain uses TRBV29-1 with TRBJ2-3; possibly TRBD1 for D (6 bases). Germline CDR1 SQVTM, CDR2 ANQGSEA. V was pared by 8 bases and J by 4 bases, with 22 bases between. There are 15 residues in the CDR3.

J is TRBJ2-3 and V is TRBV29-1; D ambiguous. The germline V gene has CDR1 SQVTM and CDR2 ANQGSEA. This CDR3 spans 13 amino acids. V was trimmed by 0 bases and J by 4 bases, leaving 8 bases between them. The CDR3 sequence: CSVEDQTADTQYF. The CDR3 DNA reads TGCAGCGTTGAAGATCAGACGGCAGATACGCAGTATTTT.

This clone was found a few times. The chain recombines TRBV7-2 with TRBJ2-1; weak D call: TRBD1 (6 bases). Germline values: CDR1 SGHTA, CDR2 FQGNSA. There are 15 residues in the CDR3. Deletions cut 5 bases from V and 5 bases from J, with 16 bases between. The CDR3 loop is CASSPLGGWDNEQFF. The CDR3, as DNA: TGTGCCAGCAGCCCGTTAGGGGGTTGGGACAATGAGCAGTTCTTC.

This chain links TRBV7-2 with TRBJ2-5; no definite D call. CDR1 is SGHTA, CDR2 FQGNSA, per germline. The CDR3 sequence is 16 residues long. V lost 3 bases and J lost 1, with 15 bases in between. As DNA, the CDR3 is TGTGCCAGCAGCTTCAACCCGGCAGCCACCCAAGAGACCCAGTACTTC. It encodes CASSFNPAATQETQYF.

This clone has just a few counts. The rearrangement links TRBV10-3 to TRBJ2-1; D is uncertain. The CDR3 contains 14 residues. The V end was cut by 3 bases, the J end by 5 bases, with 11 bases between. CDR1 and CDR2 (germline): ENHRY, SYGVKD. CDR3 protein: CAISDVREDNEQFF. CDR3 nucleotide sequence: TGTGCCATCAGTGATGTTCGAGAGGACAATGAGCAGTTCTTC.

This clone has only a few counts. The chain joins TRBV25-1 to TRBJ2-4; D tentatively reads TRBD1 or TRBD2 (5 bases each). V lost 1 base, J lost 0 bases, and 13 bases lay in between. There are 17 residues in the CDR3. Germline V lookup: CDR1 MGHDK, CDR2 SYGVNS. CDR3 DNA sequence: TGTGCCAGCAGTGAATCGGGGACCGCCCTAGCCAAAAACATTCAGTACTTC. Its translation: CASSESGTALAKNIQYF. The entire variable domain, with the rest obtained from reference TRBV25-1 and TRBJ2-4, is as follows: EADIYQTPRYLVIGTGKKITLECSQTMGHDKMYWYQQDPGMELHLIHYSYGVNSTEKGDLSSESTVSRIRTEHFPLTLESARPSHTSQYLCASSESGTALAKNIQYFGAGTRLSVL.

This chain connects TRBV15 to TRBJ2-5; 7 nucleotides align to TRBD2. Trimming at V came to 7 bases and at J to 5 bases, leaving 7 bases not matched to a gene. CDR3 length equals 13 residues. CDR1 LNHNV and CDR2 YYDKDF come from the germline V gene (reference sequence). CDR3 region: CATTSGGAETQYF. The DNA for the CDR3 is TGTGCCACCACTTCGGGAGGTGCCGAGACCCAGTACTTC.

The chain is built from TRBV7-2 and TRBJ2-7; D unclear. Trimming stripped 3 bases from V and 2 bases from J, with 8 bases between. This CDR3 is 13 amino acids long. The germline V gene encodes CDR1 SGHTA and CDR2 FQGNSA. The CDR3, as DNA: TGTGCCAGCAGCTTCGGACGGGCCTACGAGCAGTACTTC. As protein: CASSFGRAYEQYF.

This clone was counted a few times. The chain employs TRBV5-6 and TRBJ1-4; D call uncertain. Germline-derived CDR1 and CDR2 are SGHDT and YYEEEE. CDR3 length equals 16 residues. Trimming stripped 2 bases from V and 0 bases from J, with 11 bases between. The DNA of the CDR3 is TGTGCCAGCAGCTTTCTACCGAGTTCAACTAATGAAAAACTGTTTTTT. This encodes CASSFLPSSTNEKLFF.

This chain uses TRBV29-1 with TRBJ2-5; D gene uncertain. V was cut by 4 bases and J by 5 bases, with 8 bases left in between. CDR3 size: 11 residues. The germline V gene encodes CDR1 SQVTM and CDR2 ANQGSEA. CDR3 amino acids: CSVGVVETQYF. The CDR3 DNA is TGCAGCGTTGGGGTCGTGGAGACCCAGTACTTC.

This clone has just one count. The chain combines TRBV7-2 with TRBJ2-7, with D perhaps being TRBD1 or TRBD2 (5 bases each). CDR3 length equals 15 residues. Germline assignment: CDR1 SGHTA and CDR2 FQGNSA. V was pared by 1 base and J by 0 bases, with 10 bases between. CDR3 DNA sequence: TGTGCCAGCAGCTTAGACGGGACCGCCTCCTACGAGCAGTACTTC. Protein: CASSLDGTASYEQYF.

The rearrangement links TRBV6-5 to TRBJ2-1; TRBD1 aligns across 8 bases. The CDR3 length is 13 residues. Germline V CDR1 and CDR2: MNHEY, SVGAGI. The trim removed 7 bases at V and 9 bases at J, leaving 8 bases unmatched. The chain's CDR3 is CASTRGGQGEQFF. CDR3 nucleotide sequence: TGTGCCAGCACCCGGGGAGGACAGGGTGAGCAGTTCTTC.

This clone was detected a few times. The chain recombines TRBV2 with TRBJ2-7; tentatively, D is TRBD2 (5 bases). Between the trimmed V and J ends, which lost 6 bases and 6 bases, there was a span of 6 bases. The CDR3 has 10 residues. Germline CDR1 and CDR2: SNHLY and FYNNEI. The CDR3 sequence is CASSGVEQYF. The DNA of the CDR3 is TGTGCCAGCAGCGGGGTCGAGCAGTACTTC.

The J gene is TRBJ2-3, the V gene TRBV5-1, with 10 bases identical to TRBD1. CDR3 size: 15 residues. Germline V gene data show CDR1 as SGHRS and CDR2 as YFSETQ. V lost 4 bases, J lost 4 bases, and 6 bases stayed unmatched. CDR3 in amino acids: CASSTLGQGADTQYF. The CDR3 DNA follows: TGCGCCAGCAGCACCCTTGGACAGGGGGCAGATACGCAGTATTTT.